These 26 T cell receptor beta chains were all obtained from the same sample, sequenced in a study of TIL therapy for anti-PD-1-resistant metastatic lung cancer. This was the immunoSEQ v3 assay. Generated by immunoSEQ multiplex PCR, the TCRdb table keeps only in-frame clones and is missing some. The table has tens of thousands of clones, around three quarters seen once. Time point given: pre-treatment sample, taken before nivolumab and TIL therapy. The source material was blood, sampled at baseline. These receptors came from a man between 70 and 80 years old with non-small cell lung cancer.

V gene TRBV5-1 combines with J gene TRBJ1-5, with 7 bases that match TRBD1. Germline CDR1 and CDR2: SGHRS and YFSETQ. Trimming removed 0 bases from V and 3 bases from J; junction bases left unmatched: 3. This CDR3 spans 15 amino acids. The CDR3 DNA follows: TGCGCCAGCAGCTTGGAGGGACAGCCCAATCAGCCCCAGCATTTT. This translates into CASSLEGQPNQPQHF.

The rearrangement uses TRBV14 and TRBJ1-2; D not certain. The germline V and J ends were trimmed by 0 bases and 4 bases, with 6 bases remaining between them. Looked up from germline, CDR1 is SGHDN and CDR2 is FVKESK. The CDR3 runs to 13 residues. The CDR3 nucleotides are TGTGCCAGCAGCCAAGATTTGAGCTATGGCTACACCTTC. It codes for CASSQDLSYGYTF.

The rearrangement uses TRBV5-1 and TRBJ2-5; 11 nucleotides match TRBD1. The trim removed 4 bases at V and 5 bases at J, leaving 10 bases unmatched. Germline lookup yields CDR1 SGHRS and CDR2 YFSETQ. The CDR3 covers 16 residues. CDR3 in amino acids: CASSRTGTGGAETQYF. Written as DNA, the CDR3 is TGCGCCAGCAGCCGAACCGGGACAGGGGGAGCGGAGACCCAGTACTTC. The full variable domain, rest sourced from reference TRBV5-1 and TRBJ2-5, is KAGVTQTPRYLIKTRGQQVTLSCSPISGHRSVSWYQQTPGQGLQFLFEYFSETQRNKGNFPGRFSGRQFSNSRSEMNVSTLELGDSALYLCASSRTGTGGAETQYFGPGTRLLVL.

This CDR3 reads CASSSRTGSMNTEAFF. The CDR3 DNA reads TGCGCCAGCAGCTCCCGGACAGGTTCGATGAACACTGAAGCTTTCTTT. The chain joins TRBV5-1 to TRBJ1-1; TRBD1 matches at 7 bases. Germline V lookup: CDR1 SGHRS, CDR2 YFSETQ. J gave up 0 bases and V 3 bases, and 8 bases lay outside the gene matches. The CDR3 has 16 amino acids.

The chain carries TRBV27 and TRBJ1-5; D unresolved. Deletions cut 6 bases from V and 0 bases from J, with 12 bases between. Germline V gives CDR1 MNHEY, CDR2 SMNVEV (reference sequence). The CDR3 extends over 15 amino acids. The CDR3 loop is CASRLGLDSNQPQHF. The CDR3 DNA reads TGTGCCAGCAGGCTAGGTCTGGATAGCAATCAGCCCCAGCATTTT.

The rearrangement joins TRBV28 to TRBJ1-3; D is unresolved. The germline V gene has CDR1 MDHEN and CDR2 SYDVKM. V lost 4 bases and J lost 4, with 5 bases in between. The CDR3 loop spans 12 amino acids. CDR3 nucleotides: TGTGCCAGCAGTTCCAAGGGAAACACCATATATTTT. Translation gives CASSSKGNTIYF.

The chain carries TRBV18 and TRBJ2-1, with 10 bases lining up with TRBD2. After removal of 3 bases from V and 4 bases from J, the junction contained 3 bases not matched to a gene. Germline-derived CDR1 and CDR2 are KGHSH and LQKENI. The CDR3 is 15 amino acids. CDR3 DNA: TGTGCCAGCTCACCCGGGACTAGCGCGTACAATGAGCAGTTCTTC. This encodes CASSPGTSAYNEQFF. Complete variable domain (other parts from reference TRBV18 and TRBJ2-1): NAGVMQNPRHLVRRRGQEARLRCSPMKGHSHVYWYRQLPEEGLKFMVYLQKENIIDESGMPKERFSAEFPKEGPSILRIQQVVRGDSAAYFCASSPGTSAYNEQFFGPGTRLTVL.

This clone was seen a few times. The chain joins TRBV2 to TRBJ1-2; tentatively, D is TRBD1 (5 bases). Trimming took 7 bases from V and 5 from J, leaving 17 bases between them. The CDR3 contains 14 residues. Germline CDR1 SNHLY, CDR2 FYNNEI. As DNA, the CDR3 is TGTGCCAGCACCACGACAGTCGAGGGGTATGGCTACACCTTC. It translates to CASTTTVEGYGYTF.

The count of this clone is one. The chain uses TRBV7-2 and TRBJ2-4; TRBD2 matches at 10 bases. CDR3 length: 16 amino acids. V shed 4 bases and J 6 bases; nucleotides not matched to a gene: 9. Germline V gene sequence: CDR1 SGHTA, CDR2 FQGNSA. CDR3 in amino acids: CASSSPTASGRNIQYF. The CDR3 coding sequence is TGTGCCAGCAGCTCCCCAACAGCTAGCGGGAGAAACATTCAGTACTTC.

This sequence joins TRBV27 and TRBJ2-3; D remains ambiguous. V was pared by 3 bases and J by 2 bases, with 9 bases between. This CDR3 has 14 residues. Looked up from germline, CDR1 is MNHEY and CDR2 is SMNVEV (reference sequence). The CDR3 protein is CASSFRETTDTQYF. The CDR3 nucleotides are TGTGCCAGCAGTTTCAGAGAAACCACAGATACGCAGTATTTT.

The chain joins TRBV27 to TRBJ1-5, with 7 bases lining up with TRBD1. The CDR3 totals 15 residues. Trimming at V came to 5 bases and at J to 2 bases, leaving 6 bases not matched to a gene. Germline V gives CDR1 MNHEY, CDR2 SMNVEV (reference sequence). The DNA of the CDR3 is TGTGCCAGCAGTCCTGCAGGGGGTCGCAATCAGCCCCAGCATTTT. Protein: CASSPAGGRNQPQHF.

The chain recombines TRBV2 with TRBJ2-5; 8 nucleotides match TRBD2. CDR3 size: 14 residues. V shed 6 bases, J shed 5 bases, and the junction held 8 bases outside the gene matches. CDR1 is SNHLY and CDR2 is FYNNEI in the germline V gene. CDR3 amino acids: CASSPGLAEETQYF. The CDR3 region has the DNA TGTGCCAGCAGCCCCGGACTAGCTGAGGAGACCCAGTACTTC.

This clone was seen only a few times. The chain links TRBV19 to TRBJ2-5, with D tentatively TRBD1 (6 bases). The CDR3 is 13 residues long. Trimming cost V 9 bases and J 2 bases, with 13 bases left between them. CDR1 is LNHDA, CDR2 SQIVND, per germline (reference sequence). CDR3 in amino acids: CASRRGLQETQYF. The CDR3 bases are TGTGCCAGCAGAAGGGGGTTACAAGAGACCCAGTACTTC. Variable domain in full (rest from reference TRBV19 and TRBJ2-5): DGGITQSPKYLFRKEGQNVTLSCEQNLNHDAMYWYRQDPGQGLRLIYYSQIVNDFQKGDIAEGYSVSREKKESFPLTVTSAQKNPTAFYLCASRRGLQETQYFGPGTRLLVL.

The rearrangement links TRBV7-2 to TRBJ1-5, with no clear D. In germline, CDR1 is SGHTA, CDR2 FQGNSA. V lost 1 base and J lost 3, with 10 bases in between. This CDR3 spans 15 amino acids. The CDR3 region has the DNA TGTGCCAGCAGCTTAGGTAGGGTCCCCAATCAGCCCCAGCATTTT. Amino acids: CASSLGRVPNQPQHF.

A single count supports this clone. The chain combines TRBV11-2 with TRBJ2-5; 7 positions agree with TRBD2. V trimming: 1 base; J trimming: 5 bases; junction bases outside the gene matches: 1. The CDR3 length is 13 residues. Looked up from germline, CDR1 is SGHAT and CDR2 is FQNNGV. CDR3 sequence (DNA): TGTGCCAGCAGCTTAGCCGGGGGGGAGACCCAGTACTTC. As protein: CASSLAGGETQYF.

A few counts support this clone. The chain has TRBV2 and TRBJ2-7; unclear D gene. Germline V gene sequence: CDR1 SNHLY, CDR2 FYNNEI. V lost 7 bases and J lost 1, with 11 bases in between. The CDR3 consists of 13 residues. The CDR3 here is CASIFRTSYEQYF. In nucleotides, the CDR3 is TGTGCCAGCATCTTTCGAACTTCCTACGAGCAGTACTTC. Full variable domain (missing parts from reference TRBV2 and TRBJ2-7): EPEVTQTPSHQVTQMGQEVILRCVPISNHLYFYWYRQILGQKVEFLVSFYNNEISEKSEIFDDQFSVERPDGSNFTLKIRSTKLEDSAMYFCASIFRTSYEQYFGPGTRLTVT.

The CDR3 spells CASRTSQIGHTEAFF. Written as DNA, the CDR3 is TGTGCCAGCAGGACATCACAGATAGGGCACACTGAAGCTTTCTTT. The gene calls are TRBV28 and TRBJ1-1, with D unresolved. Trimming stripped 6 bases from V and 3 bases from J, with 17 bases between. The CDR3 is 15 residues long. Looked up from germline, CDR1 is MDHEN and CDR2 is SYDVKM.

This chain joins TRBV19 and TRBJ1-5; D gene unclear. This CDR3 spans 15 amino acids. Trimming took 5 bases from V and 3 from J, leaving 14 bases between them. Germline CDR1 and CDR2: LNHDA and SQIVND (reference sequence). The CDR3 spells CASSDLDILNQPQHF. The DNA for the CDR3 is TGTGCCAGTAGTGACCTAGACATACTCAATCAGCCCCAGCATTTT.

This clone was counted only a few times. The J gene is TRBJ2-1, the V gene TRBV19; no clear D. CDR3 length: 13 amino acids. Germline CDR1 and CDR2: LNHDA and SQIVND (reference sequence). Trimming stripped 6 bases from V and 0 bases from J, with 6 bases between. The CDR3 bases are TGTGCCAGTAGACTAAGCTCCTACAATGAGCAGTTCTTC. Its translation is CASRLSSYNEQFF. Together with reference TRBV19 and TRBJ2-1, the CDR3 gives the full variable domain: DGGITQSPKYLFRKEGQNVTLSCEQNLNHDAMYWYRQDPGQGLRLIYYSQIVNDFQKGDIAEGYSVSREKKESFPLTVTSAQKNPTAFYLCASRLSSYNEQFFGPGTRLTVL.

The chain combines TRBV7-9 with TRBJ1-4, with 7 bases identical to TRBD1. The germline V gene encodes CDR1 SEHNR and CDR2 FQNEAQ (reference sequence). This CDR3 spans 17 amino acids. V dropped 5 bases and J dropped 4; count of bases not matched to a gene: 13. The DNA of the CDR3 is TGTGCCAGCAGCCCAATACCGTCGGGACAGCTTAATGAAAAACTGTTTTTT. It yields the protein CASSPIPSGQLNEKLFF.

A single count supports this clone. The chain carries TRBV27 and TRBJ2-1; D is tentatively TRBD1 or TRBD2 (5 bases each). The germline V gene encodes CDR1 MNHEY and CDR2 SMNVEV (reference sequence). This CDR3 is 12 amino acids long. V lost 2 bases, J lost 7 bases, and 6 bases lay in between. The CDR3 region is CASSLEGNEQFF. CDR3 nucleotide sequence: TGTGCCAGCAGTTTAGAGGGGAATGAGCAGTTCTTC.

This clone was found once. The chain carries TRBV4-3 and TRBJ2-1; TRBD2 matches at 10 bases. CDR1 and CDR2 (germline): LGHNA, YSLEER. The CDR3 has 17 residues. V shed 1 base and J 2 bases; nucleotides not matched to a gene: 5. For the CDR3, the DNA is TGCGCCAGCAGCCAAGTAGCGGGAGGTCGGGCCTACAATGAGCAGTTCTTC. This codes for CASSQVAGGRAYNEQFF.

The chain has TRBV7-6 and TRBJ2-7, with TRBD2 matching over 12 bases. The CDR3 has 15 amino acids. Germline lookup yields CDR1 SGHVS and CDR2 FNYEAQ. J gave up 2 bases and V 5 bases, and 4 bases lay outside the gene matches. DNA of the CDR3: TGTGCCAGCAGCCTGACTAGCGGGGGTACCTACGAGCAGTACTTC. Its protein product is CASSLTSGGTYEQYF.

In DNA, the CDR3 is TGTGCCAGCAGAAAGCTGAGCAGTCTAGTCGAGCAGTACTTC. Translating gives CASRKLSSLVEQYF. This chain uses TRBV5-6 with TRBJ2-7; no firm D call. CDR3 length: 14 amino acids. Germline CDR1 and CDR2: SGHDT and YYEEEE. V gave up 5 bases and J gave up 6 bases, with 18 bases separating them.

V and J are TRBV6-5 and TRBJ2-7; D is perhaps TRBD1 (8 bases). CDR3 length: 15 amino acids. Germline V gene sequence: CDR1 MNHEY, CDR2 SVGAGI. Trimming shortened V by 2 bases and J by 5 bases, and 16 bases separated the two germline ends. Here the CDR3 reads CASSYVQGGENEQYF. In DNA, the CDR3 is TGTGCCAGCAGTTACGTACAGGGGGGGGAAAACGAGCAGTACTTC.

This sequence joins TRBV15 and TRBJ1-4; unclear D gene. Germline lookup yields CDR1 LNHNV and CDR2 YYDKDF (reference sequence). V was trimmed by 0 bases and J by 7 bases, leaving 9 bases between them. The CDR3 is made up of 14 amino acids. CDR3 protein: CATSRDRAVEKLFF. DNA of the CDR3: TGTGCCACCAGCAGAGATAGGGCAGTTGAAAAACTGTTTTTT.